The 5 T cell receptor beta chains below come from one sample, sequenced in a study of identifying expanded T cells in peripheral blood. Method: immunoSEQ multiplex PCR; TCRdb's copy keeps in-frame clones and lacks some. The table has more than 70,000 clones, around 87% seen once. The source material was blood. The receptors originated from a person aged 18 to 70 in good health.

V gene TRBV6-6 combines with J gene TRBJ1-2; 7 bases match TRBD1. The germline CDR1 and CDR2 sequences are MNHNY and SVGAGI (reference sequence). The CDR3 has 13 residues. The V segment lost 6 bases and the J segment 11 bases; nucleotides outside the gene matches: 12. The CDR3 protein is CASSARGESGYTF. CDR3 DNA sequence: TGTGCCAGCAGCGCCAGGGGGGAGAGTGGGTACACCTTC.

The chain carries TRBV7-2 and TRBJ2-2; weak D call: TRBD1 (5 bases). CDR1 and CDR2 (germline): SGHTA, FQGNSA. Trimming stripped 2 bases from V and 13 bases from J, with 14 bases between. The CDR3 consists of 13 residues. The CDR3, as DNA: TGTGCCAGCAGCTTATCCGGTCAAAGGGGGCTGTTTTTT. Protein sequence: CASSLSGQRGLFF.

The chain uses TRBV2 and TRBJ2-1; D unclear. V was shortened by 0 bases and J by 5 bases, with 14 bases between the two germline ends. The CDR3 extends over 16 amino acids. In germline, CDR1 is SNHLY, CDR2 FYNNEI. CDR3 residues: CASSEALLGGNNEQFF. The CDR3 bases are TGTGCCAGCAGTGAAGCGCTTCTAGGTGGGAACAATGAGCAGTTCTTC.

The V gene is TRBV28, the J gene TRBJ1-6; D unclear. Per germline, CDR1 MDHEN and CDR2 SYDVKM. This CDR3 contains 12 residues. V gave up 6 bases and J gave up 7 bases, with 7 bases separating them. CDR3 nucleotides: TGTGCCAGCAGCTTGGAGAATTCACCCCTCCACTTT. Its translation: CASSLENSPLHF.

The chain combines TRBV6-1 with TRBJ2-6; no reliable D call. Germline V CDR1 and CDR2: MNHNS, SASEGT. Trimming shortened V by 4 bases and J by 1 base, and 2 bases separated the two germline ends. The CDR3 consists of 13 residues. Here the CDR3 DNA reads TGTGCCAGCAGTGTGTCTGGGGCCAACGTCCTGACTTTC. It codes for CASSVSGANVLTF.